The rows below give T cell receptor beta chains drawn from one sample of a study of radiotherapy plus CTLA-4 blockade in lung cancer. Sequenced by immunoSEQ multiplex PCR; TCRdb stores in-frame clones only, minus some. The sample records more than 90,000 clones, 80% to 85% being singletons. The sample consisted of peripheral blood, taken from a patient treated with radiotherapy plus ipilimumab. The receptors derive from a human donor with non-small cell lung cancer that progressed on radiotherapy plus ipilimumab. CDR3s include the opening cysteine and the closing phenylalanine or tryptophan. D genes are given only for firm matches. Clone size, where shown, is once, few, many, or a class for clones that have expanded.

clone_size	v_call	j_call	d_call	cdr3_nt	cdr3_aa
-	TRBV6-5	TRBJ2-5	TRBD2	TGTGCCAGCGTTAATTACGGGAGGGAAGAGACCCAGTACTTC	CASVNYGREETQYF
-	TRBV28	TRBJ1-5	-	TGTGCCAGCCTAGGTGGATATAGCAATCAGCCCCAGCATTTT	CASLGGYSNQPQHF
-	TRBV5-4	TRBJ2-1	TRBD1	TGTGCCAGCAGCTCGGGACAGGGGAACCCTTCCTACAATGAGCAGTTCTTC	CASSSGQGNPSYNEQFF
-	TRBV29-1	TRBJ2-1	-	TGCAGCGTTGAAGGTAGCGGTCGGGGTGAGCAGTTCTTC	CSVEGSGRGEQFF
-	TRBV18	TRBJ1-3	-	TGTGCCAGCTCACCACCTACGTCTTCTGGAAACACCATATATTTT	CASSPPTSSGNTIYF
-	TRBV30	TRBJ2-5	TRBD1	TGTGCCTGGAAACGGACTGGATTGACTTCCGGGACAGAAACCCAAGAGACCCAGTACTTC	CAWKRTGLTSGTETQETQYF
-	TRBV27	TRBJ1-6	-	TGTGCCAGCAGTTCCATCCTAGGGTATAATTCACCCCTCCACTTT	CASSSILGYNSPLHF
-	TRBV28	TRBJ1-4	-	TGTGCCAGCAGGCCCCGCGGCCTCAATAATGAAAAACTGTTTTTT	CASRPRGLNNEKLFF
-	TRBV6-4	TRBJ2-2	-	TGTGCCAGCAGCGCGGCCCGGGACACCGGGGAGCTGTTTTTT	CASSAARDTGELFF
-	TRBV15	TRBJ2-5	-	TGTGCCACCAGCAGAGATTCGTCGGAGACCCAGTACTTC	CATSRDSSETQYF
-	TRBV6-6	TRBJ2-2	-	TGTGCCAGCAGTTTTAACACCGGGGAGCTGTTTTTT	CASSFNTGELFF
-	TRBV27	TRBJ2-3	-	TGTGCCAGCAGTTTACAGCGGCTCCCAGATACGCAGTATTTT	CASSLQRLPDTQYF
few	TRBV28	TRBJ2-7	TRBD2	TGTGCCAGCAGTCGCCCCACCTCCGGGACTAGCGGGCCCGAGCAGTACTTC	CASSRPTSGTSGPEQYF
few	TRBV5-1	TRBJ1-2	-	TGCGCCAGCAGCTTGTACAGGCCTGATGGCTACACCTTC	CASSLYRPDGYTF
-	TRBV5-1	TRBJ2-7	TRBD2	TGCGCCAGCAGAATCGGGACTAGCGGGAGCCCCTCTGCGTCCGAGCAGTACTTC	CASRIGTSGSPSASEQYF
once	TRBV4-1	TRBJ2-3	TRBD2	TGCGCCAGCAGCCCTAGCGCAGCGGGGGGCACAGATACGCAGTATTTT	CASSPSAAGGTDTQYF
-	TRBV6-6	TRBJ1-5	-	TGTGCCAGCAGTCAGGGAGCTAATCAGCCCCAGCATTTT	CASSQGANQPQHF
-	TRBV11-2	TRBJ2-2	-	TGTGCCAGCAGCTTAAAGTGGGGCACCGGGGAGCTGTTTTTT	CASSLKWGTGELFF
-	TRBV6-5	TRBJ1-2	TRBD1	TGTGCCAGCAGTTACGGGACAGGGCCCAGTTCCTATGGCTACACCTTC	CASSYGTGPSSYGYTF
-	TRBV5-4	TRBJ2-7	TRBD2	TGTGCCAGCAGCTTGGAGGCCGGGAGGGCCTATAAGGAGCAGTACTTC	CASSLEAGRAYKEQYF
few	TRBV28	TRBJ1-4	-	TGTGCCAGCAGTTTATCACAGGGTAGCAGTGAAAAACTGTTTTTT	CASSLSQGSSEKLFF